This record concerns one T cell receptor beta chain sequence. The source of the sample is a study of blood T cell repertoires in COVID-19. Background on the study: Acute-phase and convalescent COVID-19 samples originated in the United States, Italy and Spain.

Original processing methods: Amplification from reference gene primers served as the basis for estimated nucleated cell counts. Method: immunoSEQ multiplex PCR; TCRdb's copy keeps in-frame clones and lacks some. From that table come the V and J calls and clone size; the DNA was used to work out D and trimming. The sample lists about 50,000 clones; about 83% were seen once. The specimen was peripheral blood. This TCR came from a woman at least 80 years old with acute or convalescent COVID-19.

The CDR3 loop reads CASSPETSGDPMSPPTQYF. The CDR3 DNA reads as TGTGCCAGCAGCCCGGAGACTAGCGGGGATCCGATGTCCCCTCCGACCCAGTACTTC. The chain combines TRBV7-8 with TRBJ2-5; the match to TRBD2 covers 11 bases. This CDR3 comprises 19 residues. Per germline, CDR1 SGHVS and CDR2 FQNEAQ. V was pared by 5 bases and J by 7 bases, with 21 bases of the junction left unmatched. The full variable domain, its missing parts supplied by reference TRBV7-8 and TRBJ2-5, is GAGVSQSPRYKVAKRGQDVALRCDPISGHVSLFWYQQALGQGPEFLTYFQNEAQLDKSGLPSDRFFAERPEGSVSTLKIQRTQQEDSAVYLCASSPETSGDPMSPPTQYFGPGTRLLVL.